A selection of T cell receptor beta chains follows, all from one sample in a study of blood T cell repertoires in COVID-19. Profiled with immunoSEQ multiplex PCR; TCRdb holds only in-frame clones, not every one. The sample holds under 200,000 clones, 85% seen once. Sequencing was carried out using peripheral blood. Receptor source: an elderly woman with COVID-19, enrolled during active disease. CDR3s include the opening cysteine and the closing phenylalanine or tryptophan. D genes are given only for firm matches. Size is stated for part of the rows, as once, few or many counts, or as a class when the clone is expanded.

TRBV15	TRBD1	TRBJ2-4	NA	TGTGCCACCCAACTAGGGGGCGCATTTGACATTCAGTACTTC	CATQLGGAFDIQYF
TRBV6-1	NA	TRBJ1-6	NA	TGTGCCAGCGGCGGGGGAATCCCAAGGTCACCCCTCCACTTT	CASGGGIPRSPLHF
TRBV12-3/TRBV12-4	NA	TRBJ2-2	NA	TGTGCCAGCAGTTTCGCCGGGGAGCTGTTTTTT	CASSFAGELFF
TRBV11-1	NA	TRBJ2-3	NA	TGTGCCAGCAGCATCGCACCACTTGATACGCAGTATTTT	CASSIAPLDTQYF
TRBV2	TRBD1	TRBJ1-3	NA	TGTGCCAGCAGCGGGGACAGGGGGAACTCTGGAAACACCATATATTTT	CASSGDRGNSGNTIYF
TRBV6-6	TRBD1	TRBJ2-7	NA	TGTGCCAGCAGTTACTCATCAGGGGGAAGAGCGTGGGAGTACTTC	CASSYSSGGRAWEYF
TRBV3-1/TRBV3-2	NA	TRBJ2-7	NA	TGTGCCAGCAGCCACACCAGCGGGCATACCTACGAGCAGTACTTC	CASSHTSGHTYEQYF
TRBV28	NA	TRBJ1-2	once	TGTGCCAGCAGATCCCGGGAAAACCAGACCAGGTACACCTTC	CASRSRENQTRYTF
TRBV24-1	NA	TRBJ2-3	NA	TGTGCCACCAGTGAAGGTATCCGACACACAGATACGCAGTATTTT	CATSEGIRHTDTQYF
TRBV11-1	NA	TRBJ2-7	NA	TGTGCCAGCAGCTTAGTGGAGCCCTACGAGCAGTACTTC	CASSLVEPYEQYF
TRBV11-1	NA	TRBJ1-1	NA	TGTGCCAGCAGTTTAGGGAGGGCCAGGGTGAACACTGAAGCTTTCTTT	CASSLGRARVNTEAFF
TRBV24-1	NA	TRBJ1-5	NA	TGTGCCACCAGTGATCCGTCGGGGGGAAGCAATCAGCCCCAGCATTTT	CATSDPSGGSNQPQHF
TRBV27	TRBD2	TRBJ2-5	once	TGTGCCAGCACCGCGGGGGTCGGATCAGAGACCCAGTACTTC	CASTAGVGSETQYF
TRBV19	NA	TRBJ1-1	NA	TGTGCCAGTAGTACCCACGGGGGTAGCACTGAAGCTTTCTTT	CASSTHGGSTEAFF
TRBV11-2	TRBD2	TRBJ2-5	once	TGTGCCAGCAGCGAGAGCGGGAGGAGGGAGACCCAGTACTTC	CASSESGRRETQYF
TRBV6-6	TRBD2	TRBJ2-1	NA	TGTGCCAGCAGTTACGGTATGGCTAGCGGGAGGGATGAGCAGTTCTTC	CASSYGMASGRDEQFF
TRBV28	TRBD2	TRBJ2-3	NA	TGTGCCAGCAGTTTCGGGGGGACCGCAGATACGCAGTATTTT	CASSFGGTADTQYF
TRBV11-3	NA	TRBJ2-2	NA	TGTGCCAGCAGCGATCAACTCTCCGAGGAGCTGTTTTTT	CASSDQLSEELFF
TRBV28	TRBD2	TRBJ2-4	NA	TGTGCCAGCAGTTCCCGTACCCCCTCTAGCGGCGTCCTTCAGTACTTC	CASSSRTPSSGVLQYF
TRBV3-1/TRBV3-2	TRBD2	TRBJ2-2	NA	TGTGCCAGCACTCCCTGGGGTAGCGGGAGTAGGTACACCGGGGAGCTGTTTTTT	CASTPWGSGSRYTGELFF
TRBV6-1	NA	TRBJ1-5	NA	TGTGCCAGCAGTGAAGCCAGGGGTAGGTATCAGCCCCAGCATTTT	CASSEARGRYQPQHF
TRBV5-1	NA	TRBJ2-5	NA	TGCGCCAGCAGCTCCATCAACCGGGAGACCCAGTACTTC	CASSSINRETQYF
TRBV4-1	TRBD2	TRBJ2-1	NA	TGCGCCAGCAGCCAAAGGTCTAGCGGGAGGGTCTACAATGAGCAGTTCTTC	CASSQRSSGRVYNEQFF
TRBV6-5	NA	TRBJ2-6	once	TGTGCCAGCACACTAGGAGCCTCTGGGGCCAACGTCCTGACTTTC	CASTLGASGANVLTF
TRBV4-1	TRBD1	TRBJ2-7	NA	TGCGCCAGCAGCGTAAGAACCGACAGGGGGTACGACGAGCAGTACTTC	CASSVRTDRGYDEQYF
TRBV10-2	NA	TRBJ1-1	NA	TGCGCCAGCAGTGAAACAGTCACTGAAGCTTTCTTT	CASSETVTEAFF
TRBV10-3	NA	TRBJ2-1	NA	TGTGCCATCAGTGAGTCGCATAGCGGAGACAATGAGCAGTTCTTC	CAISESHSGDNEQFF
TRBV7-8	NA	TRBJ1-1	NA	TGTGCCAGCAGCTTATGGGGGCAGAACACTGAAGCTTTCTTT	CASSLWGQNTEAFF
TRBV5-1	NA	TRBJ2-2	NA	TGCGCCAGCAGCCCTCGACTTTCGGGGGCCGGGGAGCTGTTTTTT	CASSPRLSGAGELFF
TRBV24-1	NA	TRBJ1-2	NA	TGTGCCACCAGTGATTCTGGCCAGTCCTACACCTTC	CATSDSGQSYTF
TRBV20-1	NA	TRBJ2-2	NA	TGCAGTGCTACCTCGGTGGGGGAGCTGTTTTTT	CSATSVGELFF
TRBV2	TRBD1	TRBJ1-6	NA	TGTGCCAGCAGTGAGACAGGGGGCGAATATTCACCCCTCCACTTT	CASSETGGEYSPLHF
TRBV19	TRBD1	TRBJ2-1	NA	TGTGCCAGTAGTATAGTGGAGAACAGGGGGCACAATGAGCAGTTCTTC	CASSIVENRGHNEQFF
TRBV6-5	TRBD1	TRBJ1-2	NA	TGTGCCAGCAGTTACTCTGCAGGGGGCGGATATGGCTACACCTTC	CASSYSAGGGYGYTF
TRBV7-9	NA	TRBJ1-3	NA	TGTGCCAGCAGCTTTGGCGGGAACACCATATATTTT	CASSFGGNTIYF
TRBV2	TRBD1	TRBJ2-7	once	TGTGCCAGCAGTGGGGACAGGAACTACGAGCAGTACTTC	CASSGDRNYEQYF
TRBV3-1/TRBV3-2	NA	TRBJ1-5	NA	TGTGCCAGCAGCCTCTTTCCGGATCAGCCCCAGCATTTT	CASSLFPDQPQHF
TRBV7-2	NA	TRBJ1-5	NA	TGTGCCAGCAGCCCGAACCGCGGTGGGCCCCAGCATTTT	CASSPNRGGPQHF
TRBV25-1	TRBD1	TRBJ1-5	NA	TGTGCCAGCAGCGGGACAGGGATGTATCAGCCCCAGCATTTT	CASSGTGMYQPQHF